This T cell receptor (beta chain) was recorded in a study of shared clonotypes between healthy human individuals. General study points: The authors expected sequencing depth to affect clonotype sharing among donors.

Healthy adults negative for HIV, lacking recent acute infections or vaccinations, served as donors. Measured with immunoSEQ multiplex PCR; TCRdb has only the in-frame clones, and not every one. The sample carries about half a million clones, roughly 80% recorded once. Comment on this clone: Its antigen is as yet unknown.

Germline assignment: CDR1 LNHDA and CDR2 SQIVND (reference sequence). Trimming cost V 10 bases and J 4 bases; bases outside gene matches: 8. The CDR3 is 15 residues long. This rearrangement joins TRBV19 to TRBJ2-3; 13 bases match TRBD2. Input material: PBMCs. The receptor was derived from a woman in her thirties or forties in good health. Some clones in this sample may be carry-over from other donors' samples. The CDR3 bases are TGTGCCACCCAAGCGGGACTAGCGGGATCAGATACGCAGTATTTT. It translates to CATQAGLAGSDTQYF.